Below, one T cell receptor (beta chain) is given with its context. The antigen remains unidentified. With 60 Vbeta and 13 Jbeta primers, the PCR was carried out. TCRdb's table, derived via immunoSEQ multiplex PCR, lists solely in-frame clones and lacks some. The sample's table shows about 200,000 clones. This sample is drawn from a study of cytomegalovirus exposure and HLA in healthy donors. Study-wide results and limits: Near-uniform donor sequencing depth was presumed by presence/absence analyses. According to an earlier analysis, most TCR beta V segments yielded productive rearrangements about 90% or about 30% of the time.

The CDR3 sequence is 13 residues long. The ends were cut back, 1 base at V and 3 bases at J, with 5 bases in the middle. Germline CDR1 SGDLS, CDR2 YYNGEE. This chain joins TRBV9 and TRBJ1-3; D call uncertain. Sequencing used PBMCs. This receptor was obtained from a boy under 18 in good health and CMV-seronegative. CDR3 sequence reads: CASSVLDGNTIYF. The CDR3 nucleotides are TGTGCCAGCAGCGTACTAGATGGAAACACCATATATTTT.